The 21 T cell receptor beta chains listed next were all sequenced from one sample in a study of T cells in Graves' hyperthyroidism and ophthalmopathy. RNA transcripts provided the source from which TCR beta CDR3 regions were amplified. TCR CDR3 regions were first amplified by RT-PCR with HTBI primers. Each CDR3 protein is one row after TCRdb ran MiXCR on the multiplex PCR reads. The table shows hundreds of thousands of distinct CDR3 sequences, with 16% occurring only once. The specimen sequenced was blood. The receptor set was obtained from a young woman with Graves' hyperthyroidism.

This clonotype has at least ten counts. The rearrangement links TRBV14 to TRBJ2-5; 9 bases are a match to TRBD2. This CDR3 is 15 amino acids long. V trimming: 5 bases; J trimming: 3 bases; junction bases outside the gene matches: 7. Germline assignment: CDR1 SGHDN and CDR2 FVKESK. The CDR3, as DNA: TGTGCCAGCAGCTTCCGACTAGCGGTTAAAGAGACCCAGTACTTC. This gives the protein CASSFRLAVKETQYF.

This clonotype turned up a few times. V gene TRBV13 combines with J gene TRBJ1-3; 7 bases match TRBD1. The CDR3 spans 15 residues. Germline V gene lookup returns CDR1 PRHDT and CDR2 FYEKMQ (reference sequence). J was trimmed by 3 bases and V by 5 bases; bases with no gene match: 7. The CDR3 DNA reads as TGTGCCAGCAGCGAGGACAGGTCATTTGGAAACACCATATATTTT. It translates to CASSEDRSFGNTIYF.

This clonotype was seen ten or more times. The chain couples TRBV11-3 to TRBJ2-3; D ambiguous. Looked up from germline, CDR1 is SGHNT and CDR2 is YENEEA. The CDR3 is 13 amino acids. V was clipped by 5 bases and J by 1 base, with 7 bases between them. The CDR3 sequence is CASSEIGTDTQYF. The CDR3 DNA follows: TGTGCCAGCAGCGAGATCGGCACAGATACGCAGTATTTT.

V usage is TRBV27 and J usage is TRBJ1-1, with TRBD1 matching over 7 bases. CDR1 is MNHEY, CDR2 SMNVEV, per germline (reference sequence). This CDR3 contains 15 residues. V was pared by 3 bases and J by 4 bases, with 8 bases of the junction left unmatched. CDR3 nucleotides: TGTGCCAGCAGTTTGTCAGGGAGGGGGCCCACTGAAGCTTTCTTT. Protein: CASSLSGRGPTEAFF.

This clonotype appeared many times. The chain carries TRBV2 and TRBJ1-1; D is perhaps TRBD1 (6 bases). Germline V CDR1 and CDR2: SNHLY, FYNNEI. Trimming left V 8 bases short and J 0 bases short, with 10 bases between. The CDR3 totals 13 residues. CDR3: CASLGQLNTEAFF. The DNA for the CDR3 is TGTGCCAGCCTTGGACAGTTGAACACTGAAGCTTTCTTT.

This sequence joins TRBV29-1 and TRBJ2-3, with no clear D. The V gene lost 6 bases and the J gene lost 5 bases, with 6 bases spanning the gap. Germline assignment: CDR1 SQVTM and CDR2 ANQGSEA. The CDR3 sequence is 10 residues long. For the CDR3, the DNA is TGCAGCGTAGTGCTAGATACGCAGTATTTT. Protein: CSVVLDTQYF.

This chain links TRBV6-2 or TRBV6-3 with TRBJ2-7; D perhaps matches TRBD2 (5 bases). The CDR3 extends over 11 amino acids. V lost 6 bases and J lost 5, with 8 bases in between. Germline values: CDR1 MNHEY, CDR2 SVGEGT. The CDR3 protein is CASSRGHEQYF. As DNA, the CDR3 is TGTGCCAGCAGCCGGGGTCACGAGCAGTACTTC.

This clonotype came up many times. The rearrangement links TRBV28 to TRBJ1-1; a possible D gene is TRBD1 (5 bases). Trimming removed 4 bases from V and 0 bases from J, with 9 bases in between. The germline CDR1 and CDR2 sequences are MDHEN and SYDVKM. The CDR3 covers 14 residues. This chain's CDR3 is CASSSGFMNTEAFF. The CDR3 DNA is TGTGCCAGCAGTTCAGGGTTCATGAACACTGAAGCTTTCTTT.

In its sample, this clonotype was seen a few times. This sequence joins TRBV4-3 and TRBJ1-2; weak D call: TRBD1 (6 bases). Per the germline V gene, CDR1 is LGHNA and CDR2 is YSLEER. CDR3 size: 15 residues. Trimming removed 3 bases from V and 0 bases from J, with 11 bases in between. The DNA of the CDR3 is TGCGCCAGCAGCCATACAGGGAGAGCTAACTATGGCTACACCTTC. It encodes CASSHTGRANYGYTF.

This clonotype turned up a few times. The V call is TRBV6-1, the J call TRBJ2-7, with 7 bases fitting TRBD2. V lost 8 bases, J lost 0 bases, and 10 bases stayed unmatched. Looked up from germline, CDR1 is MNHNS and CDR2 is SASEGT. The CDR3 length is 15 residues. The CDR3 sequence is CASRDPGTISYEQYF. The DNA for the CDR3 is TGTGCCAGCCGGGACCCCGGGACTATCTCCTACGAGCAGTACTTC.

The V and J genes are TRBV4-1 and TRBJ2-7; 7 bases map to TRBD1. The ends lost 3 bases at V and 5 bases at J; junction bases unmatched: 7. The germline gives CDR1 MGHRA, CDR2 YSYEKL. The CDR3 loop spans 14 amino acids. The CDR3: CASSHRQGRDEQYF. DNA of the CDR3: TGCGCCAGCAGCCACCGACAGGGCCGAGACGAGCAGTACTTC.

This clonotype came up a few times. V gene TRBV20-1 combines with J gene TRBJ1-3; D might be TRBD1 (5 bases). The V end was cut by 5 bases, the J end by 2 bases, with 19 bases between. CDR3 length: 16 residues. Germline V gives CDR1 DFQATT, CDR2 SNEGSKA (reference sequence). The CDR3 reads CSAPGPGLGAGNTIYF. CDR3 coding DNA: TGCAGTGCTCCCGGACCGGGGCTAGGGGCTGGAAACACCATATATTTT.

This clonotype was counted many times. This sequence joins TRBV28 and TRBJ2-5, with D possibly matching TRBD1 (6 bases). CDR1 is MDHEN, CDR2 SYDVKM, per germline. V was shortened by 2 bases and J by 7 bases, with 14 bases between the two germline ends. This CDR3 is 14 amino acids long. CDR3 in amino acids: CASSLAGGRGTQYF. The DNA for the CDR3 is TGTGCCAGCAGTTTAGCGGGTGGCAGGGGGACCCAGTACTTC.

This clonotype was seen repeatedly, ten times or more. The gene calls are TRBV12-3 or TRBV12-4 and TRBJ2-3; perhaps TRBD1 as D (5 bases). CDR3 length: 14 amino acids. V was shortened by 6 bases and J by 2 bases, with 12 bases between the two germline ends. Here the CDR3 reads CASSRTQFTDTQYF. The CDR3 DNA is TGTGCCAGCAGCCGGACACAGTTCACAGATACGCAGTATTTT.

This clonotype was observed many times. J is TRBJ2-7 and V is TRBV28; no clear D gene. With 5 bases removed from V and 6 bases from J, the gap between germline ends came to 14 bases. Germline CDR1 and CDR2: MDHEN and SYDVKM. The CDR3 loop spans 13 amino acids. The CDR3 DNA reads TGTGCCAGCAGTCTCAACAGCCCCTCCGAGCAGTACTTC. Translating gives CASSLNSPSEQYF.

Comment on this clonotype: Given a much more abundant clone one base away, this may be a read error. This sequence joins TRBV29-1 and TRBJ1-2, with D perhaps matching TRBD1 (5 bases). V was pared by 7 bases and J by 6 bases, with 15 bases between. The CDR3 runs to 12 residues. Per germline, CDR1 SQVTM and CDR2 ANQGSEA. CDR3 coding DNA: TGCAGCGGTGCGACAGCAAACCATGGCTACACCTTC. This encodes CSGATANHGYTF.

Comments on this clonotype: This may arise from a read error, as a much more abundant clone is one base away. The chain employs TRBV29-1 and TRBJ2-7, with no clear D. Germline CDR1 reads SQVTM; CDR2 reads ANQGSEA. Trimming left V 4 bases short and J 2 bases short, with 9 bases between. This CDR3 has 12 amino acids. The CDR3 sequence: CSVADGTYEQYF. Written as DNA, the CDR3 is TGCAGCGTTGCGGACGGAACCTACGAGCAGTACTTC.

In this sample, this clonotype turned up many times. The rearrangement uses TRBV7-2 and TRBJ2-7; D gene uncertain. The CDR3 runs 17 residues. Between the trimmed V and J ends, which lost 2 bases and 3 bases, there was a span of 20 bases. The germline V gene encodes CDR1 SGHTA and CDR2 FQGNSA. DNA of the CDR3: TGTGCCAGCAGCTTACAGTCCGTCGGCCTGTGGAGCTACGAGCAGTACTTC. Translating gives CASSLQSVGLWSYEQYF.

This clonotype was observed many times. This rearrangement joins TRBV15 to TRBJ2-1, with TRBD2 as a possible D gene (6 bases). The CDR3 is 13 amino acids. Germline CDR1 LNHNV, CDR2 YYDKDF (reference sequence). The V end was cut by 5 bases, the J end by 9 bases, with 14 bases between. CDR3 bases: TGTGCCACCAGCGGGAAGACTAGTAGTGAGCAGTTCTTC. This codes for CATSGKTSSEQFF.

This rearrangement joins TRBV4-1 to TRBJ1-3; maybe TRBD1 (6 bases). CDR1 and CDR2 from the germline V gene are MGHRA and YSYEKL. The CDR3 consists of 17 residues. V dropped 0 bases and J dropped 0 bases, with 12 bases sitting between them. The CDR3 loop is CASSQEWYRDSGNTIYF. CDR3 nucleotide sequence: TGCGCCAGCAGCCAAGAGTGGTACAGGGACTCTGGAAACACCATATATTTT.

This chain uses TRBV6-1 with TRBJ2-1; 11 bases are a match to TRBD1. The V gene's germline CDR1 is MNHNS and CDR2 SASEGT. The CDR3 is made up of 17 amino acids. The V gene end was trimmed by 6 bases and the J gene end by 0 bases; junction bases not matched to a gene: 7. The CDR3 sequence is CASSSGQGVGSYNEQFF. For the CDR3, the DNA is TGTGCCAGCAGCTCGGGACAGGGGGTAGGCTCCTACAATGAGCAGTTCTTC.